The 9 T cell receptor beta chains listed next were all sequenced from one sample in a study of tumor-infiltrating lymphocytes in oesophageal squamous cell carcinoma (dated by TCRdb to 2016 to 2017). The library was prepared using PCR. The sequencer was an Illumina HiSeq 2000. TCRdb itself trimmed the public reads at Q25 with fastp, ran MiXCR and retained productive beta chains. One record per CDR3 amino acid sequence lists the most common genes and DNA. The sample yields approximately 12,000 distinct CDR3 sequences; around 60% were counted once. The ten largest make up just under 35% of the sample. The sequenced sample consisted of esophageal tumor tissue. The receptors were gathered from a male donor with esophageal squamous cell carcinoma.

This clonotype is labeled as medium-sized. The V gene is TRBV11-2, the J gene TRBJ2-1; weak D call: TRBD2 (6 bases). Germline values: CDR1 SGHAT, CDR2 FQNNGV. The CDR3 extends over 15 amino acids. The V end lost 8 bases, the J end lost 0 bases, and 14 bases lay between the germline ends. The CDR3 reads CASARGVSSYNEQFF. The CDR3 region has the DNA TGTGCCAGCGCACGCGGGGTAAGCTCCTACAATGAGCAGTTCTTC.

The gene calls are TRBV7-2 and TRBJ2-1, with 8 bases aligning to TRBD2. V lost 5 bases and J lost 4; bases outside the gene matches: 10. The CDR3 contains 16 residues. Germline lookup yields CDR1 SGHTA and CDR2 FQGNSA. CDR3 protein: CASSPITSGSYNEQFF. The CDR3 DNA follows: TGTGCCAGCAGCCCCATCACTAGCGGTAGTTACAATGAGCAGTTCTTC.

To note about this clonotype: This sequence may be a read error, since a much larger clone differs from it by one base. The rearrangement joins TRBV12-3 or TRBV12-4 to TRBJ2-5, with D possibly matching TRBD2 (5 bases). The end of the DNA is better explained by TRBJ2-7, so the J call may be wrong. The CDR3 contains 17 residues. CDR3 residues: CASSSRRISDSSYEQYF. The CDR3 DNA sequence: TGTGCCAGCAGTTCTCGAAGGATTAGCGACTCCTCCTACGAGCAGTACTTC.

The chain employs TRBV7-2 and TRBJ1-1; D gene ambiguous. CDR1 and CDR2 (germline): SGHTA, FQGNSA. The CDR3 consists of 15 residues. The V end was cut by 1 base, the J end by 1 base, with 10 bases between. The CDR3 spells CASSLGPPGNTEAFF. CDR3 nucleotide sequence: TGTGCCAGCAGCTTAGGTCCCCCAGGGAACACTGAAGCTTTCTTT.

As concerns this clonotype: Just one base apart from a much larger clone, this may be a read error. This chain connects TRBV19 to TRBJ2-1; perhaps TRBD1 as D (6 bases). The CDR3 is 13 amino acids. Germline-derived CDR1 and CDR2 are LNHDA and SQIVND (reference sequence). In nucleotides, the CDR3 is TGTGCCAGTAGTATAACACAGGGCAATAAGCAGTTCTTC. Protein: CASSITQGNKQFF. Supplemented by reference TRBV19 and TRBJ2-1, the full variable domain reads DGGITQSPKYLFRKEGQNVTLSCEQNLNHDAMYWYRQDPGQGLRLIYYSQIVNDFQKGDIAEGYSVSREKKESFPLTVTSAQKNPTAFYLCASSITQGNKQFFGPGTRLTVL.

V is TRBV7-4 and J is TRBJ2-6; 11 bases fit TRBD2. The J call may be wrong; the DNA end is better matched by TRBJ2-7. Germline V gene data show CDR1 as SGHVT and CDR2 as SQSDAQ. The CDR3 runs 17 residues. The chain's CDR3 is CASSSLGLAGGYNEQYF. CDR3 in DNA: TGTGCCAGCAGCTCCCTGGGGCTAGCGGGAGGTTACAATGAGCAGTACTTC.

The CDR3: CASSTGAYNEQFF. CDR3 DNA: TGTGCCAGCAGCACGGGAGCCTACAATGAGCAGTTCTTC. V gene TRBV7-6 combines with J gene TRBJ2-3; weak D call: TRBD2 (6 bases). The J call may be incorrect, as the DNA end agrees better with TRBJ2-1. Germline V gene sequence: CDR1 SGHVS, CDR2 FNYEAQ. The CDR3 is 13 amino acids.

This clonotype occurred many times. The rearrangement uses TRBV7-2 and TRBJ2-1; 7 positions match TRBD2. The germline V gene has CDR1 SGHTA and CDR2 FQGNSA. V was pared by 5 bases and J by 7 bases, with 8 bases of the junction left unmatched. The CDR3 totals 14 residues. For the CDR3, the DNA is TGTGCCAGCAGCCCCCGCGGGGGAATGAATGAGCAGTTCTTC. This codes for CASSPRGGMNEQFF.

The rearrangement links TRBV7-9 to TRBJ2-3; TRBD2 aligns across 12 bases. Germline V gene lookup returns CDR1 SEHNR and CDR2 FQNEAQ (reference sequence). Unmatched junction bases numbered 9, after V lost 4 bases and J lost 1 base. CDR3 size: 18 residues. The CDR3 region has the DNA TGTGCCAGCAGCTCCCAGACTAGCGGGAGATGGGGCACAGATACGCAGTATTTT. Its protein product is CASSSQTSGRWGTDTQYF.